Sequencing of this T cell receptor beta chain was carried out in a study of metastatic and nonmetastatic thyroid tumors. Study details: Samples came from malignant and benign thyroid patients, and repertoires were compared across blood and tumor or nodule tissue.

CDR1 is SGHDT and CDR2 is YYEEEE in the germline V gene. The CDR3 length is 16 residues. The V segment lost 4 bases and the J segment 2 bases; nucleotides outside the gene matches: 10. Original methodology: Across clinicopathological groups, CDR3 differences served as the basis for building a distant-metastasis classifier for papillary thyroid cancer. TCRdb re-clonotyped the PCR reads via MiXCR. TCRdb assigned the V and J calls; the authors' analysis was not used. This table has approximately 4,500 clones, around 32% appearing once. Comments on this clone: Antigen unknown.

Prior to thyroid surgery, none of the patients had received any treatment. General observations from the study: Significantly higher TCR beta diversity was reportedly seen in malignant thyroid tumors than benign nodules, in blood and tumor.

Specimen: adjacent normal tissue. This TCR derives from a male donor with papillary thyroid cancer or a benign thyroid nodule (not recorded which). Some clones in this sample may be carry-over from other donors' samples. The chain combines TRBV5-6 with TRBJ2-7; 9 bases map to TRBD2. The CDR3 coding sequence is TGTGCCAGCAGCCCACTTGAAGCGGGGGGCCCCTACGAGCAGTACTTC. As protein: CASSPLEAGGPYEQYF. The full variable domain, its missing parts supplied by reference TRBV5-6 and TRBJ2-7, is DAGVTQSPTHLIKTRGQQVTLRCSPKSGHDTVSWYQQALGQGPQFIFQYYEEEERQRGNFPDRFSGHQFPNYSSELNVNALLLGDSALYLCASSPLEAGGPYEQYFGPGTRLTVT.